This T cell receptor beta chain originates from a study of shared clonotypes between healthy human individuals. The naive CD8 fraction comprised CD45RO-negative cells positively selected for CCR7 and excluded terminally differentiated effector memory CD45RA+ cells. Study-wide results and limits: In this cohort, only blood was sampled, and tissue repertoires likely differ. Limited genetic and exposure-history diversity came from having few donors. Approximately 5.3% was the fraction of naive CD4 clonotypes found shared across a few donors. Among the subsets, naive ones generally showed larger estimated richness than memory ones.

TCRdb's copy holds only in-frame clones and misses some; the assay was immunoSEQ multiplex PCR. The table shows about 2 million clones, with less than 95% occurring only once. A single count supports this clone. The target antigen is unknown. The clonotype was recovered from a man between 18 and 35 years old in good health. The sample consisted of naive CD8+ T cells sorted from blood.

CDR3 coding DNA: TGTGCCAGCAGCTTTTGGACAGGGGCCTACAATGAGCAGTTCTTC. Amino acids: CASSFWTGAYNEQFF. The V call is TRBV7-2, the J call TRBJ2-1; 9 bases match TRBD1. With V trimmed by 3 bases and J by 2 bases, 2 bases remained unmatched. CDR3 length equals 15 residues. In germline, CDR1 is SGHTA, CDR2 FQGNSA. Full variable domain (missing parts from reference TRBV7-2 and TRBJ2-1): GAGVSQSPSNKVTEKGKDVELRCDPISGHTALYWYRQSLGQGLEFLIYFQGNSAPDKSGLPSDRFSAERTGGSVSTLTIQRTQQEDSAVYLCASSFWTGAYNEQFFGPGTRLTVL.